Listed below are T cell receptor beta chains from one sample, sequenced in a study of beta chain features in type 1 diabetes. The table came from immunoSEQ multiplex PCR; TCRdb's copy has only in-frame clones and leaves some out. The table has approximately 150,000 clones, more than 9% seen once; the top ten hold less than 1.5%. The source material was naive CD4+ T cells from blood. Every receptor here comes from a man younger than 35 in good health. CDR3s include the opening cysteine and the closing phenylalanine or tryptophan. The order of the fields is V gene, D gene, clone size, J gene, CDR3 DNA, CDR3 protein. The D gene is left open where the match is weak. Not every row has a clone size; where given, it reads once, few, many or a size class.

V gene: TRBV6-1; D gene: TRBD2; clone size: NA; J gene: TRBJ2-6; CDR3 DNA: TGTGCCAGCAGTGAGGGACCGGGACTAGCGGGGAGGGGGGCCAACGTCCTGACTTTC; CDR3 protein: CASSEGPGLAGRGANVLTF
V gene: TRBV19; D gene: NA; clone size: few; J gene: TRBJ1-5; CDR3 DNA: TGTGCCAGTACCATTGACAGGAGCAATCAGCCCCAGCATTTT; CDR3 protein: CASTIDRSNQPQHF
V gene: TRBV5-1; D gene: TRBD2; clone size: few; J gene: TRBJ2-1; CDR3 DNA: TGCGCCAGCAGCGCCCAGGAGCGGGGCCGGGTAAATGAGCAGTTCTTC; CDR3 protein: CASSAQERGRVNEQFF
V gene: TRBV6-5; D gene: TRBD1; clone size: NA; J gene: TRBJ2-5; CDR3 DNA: TGTGCCAGCAGTTACTCGGGACAGGGGTGGGGGGAGACCCAGTACTTC; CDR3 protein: CASSYSGQGWGETQYF
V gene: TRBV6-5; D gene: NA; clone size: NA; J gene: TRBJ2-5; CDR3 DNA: TGTGCCAGCATCGACTTATCCCGAGAGACCCAGTACTTC; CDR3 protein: CASIDLSRETQYF
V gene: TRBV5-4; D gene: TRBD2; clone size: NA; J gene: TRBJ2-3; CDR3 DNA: TGTGCCAGCAGCCCGGGGGGGACTAGCGGGAGCACAGATACGCAGTATTTT; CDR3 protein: CASSPGGTSGSTDTQYF
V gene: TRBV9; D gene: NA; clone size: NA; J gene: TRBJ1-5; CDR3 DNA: TGTGCCAGCAGCGTAGGGGGGCTTCAGCCCCAGCATTTT; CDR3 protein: CASSVGGLQPQHF
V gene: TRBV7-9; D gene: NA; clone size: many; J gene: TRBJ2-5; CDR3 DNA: TGTGCCAGCAGCTTAGACAGGGCTGAGACCCAGTACTTC; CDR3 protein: CASSLDRAETQYF
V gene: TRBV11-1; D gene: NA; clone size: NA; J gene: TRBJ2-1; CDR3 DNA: TGTGCCAGCAGCATTCGACAGGCCTCCTACAATGAGCAGTTCTTC; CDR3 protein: CASSIRQASYNEQFF
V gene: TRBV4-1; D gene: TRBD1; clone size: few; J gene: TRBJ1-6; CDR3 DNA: TGCGCCAGCAGCCATGGGGACAGGGCGGATTCACCCCTCCACTTT; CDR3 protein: CASSHGDRADSPLHF
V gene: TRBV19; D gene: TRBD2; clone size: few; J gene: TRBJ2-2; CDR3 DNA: TGTGCCAGTGGACCGGGACGGCACCTTGGGGGGGACCCCGGGGAGCTGTTTTTT; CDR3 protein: CASGPGRHLGGDPGELFF
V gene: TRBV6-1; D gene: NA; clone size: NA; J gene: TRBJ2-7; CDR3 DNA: TGTGCCAGCAGTGAATACGGCGGGGCCTACGAGCAGTACTTC; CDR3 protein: CASSEYGGAYEQYF